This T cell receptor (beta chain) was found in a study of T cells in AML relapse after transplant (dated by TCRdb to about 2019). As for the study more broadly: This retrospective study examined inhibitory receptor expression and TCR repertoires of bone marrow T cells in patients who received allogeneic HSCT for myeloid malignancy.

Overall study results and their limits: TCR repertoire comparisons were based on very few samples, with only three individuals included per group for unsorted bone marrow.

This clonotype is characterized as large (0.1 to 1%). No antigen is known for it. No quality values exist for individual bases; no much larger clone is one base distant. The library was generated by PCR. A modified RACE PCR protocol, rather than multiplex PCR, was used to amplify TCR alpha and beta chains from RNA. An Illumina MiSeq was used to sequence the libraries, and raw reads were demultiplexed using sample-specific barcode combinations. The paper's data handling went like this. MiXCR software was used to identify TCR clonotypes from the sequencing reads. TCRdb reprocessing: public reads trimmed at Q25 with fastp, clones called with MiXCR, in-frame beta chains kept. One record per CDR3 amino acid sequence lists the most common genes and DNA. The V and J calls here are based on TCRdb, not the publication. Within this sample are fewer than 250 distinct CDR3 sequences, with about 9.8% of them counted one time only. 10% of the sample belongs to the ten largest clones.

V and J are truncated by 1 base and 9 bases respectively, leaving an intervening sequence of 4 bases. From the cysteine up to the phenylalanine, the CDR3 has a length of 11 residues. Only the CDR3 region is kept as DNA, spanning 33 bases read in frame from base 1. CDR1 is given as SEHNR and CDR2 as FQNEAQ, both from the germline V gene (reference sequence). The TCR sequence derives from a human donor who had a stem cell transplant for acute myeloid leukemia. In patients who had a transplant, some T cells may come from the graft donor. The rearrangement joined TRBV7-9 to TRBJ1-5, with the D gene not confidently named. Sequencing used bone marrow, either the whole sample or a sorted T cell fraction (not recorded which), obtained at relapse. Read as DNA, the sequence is TGTGCCAGCAGCTTAGATGGGCCCCAGCATTTT. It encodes CASSLDGPQHF.